This entry is about one T cell receptor beta chain. Only in-frame clones appear in the TCRdb table, and some are missing; sequencing was by immunoSEQ multiplex PCR. The data contain 25,000 to 35,000 clones, 84% of them singletons. This sample is part of a study of PD-L1 blockade in urothelial cancer. The CDR3 spans 15 residues. Germline trimming cut 2 bases from V and 7 bases from J; bases unmatched to any gene: 9. Germline lookup yields CDR1 LNHNV and CDR2 YYDKDF (reference sequence). Regarding time point: peripheral blood 6 weeks after treatment start. V usage is TRBV15 and J usage is TRBJ1-2; 8 positions match TRBD1. The TCR sequence derives from a man between 65 and 80 years old with urothelial cancer. The source was PBMCs, collected around atezolizumab (anti-PD-L1) treatment. CDR3 region: CATSRNTGQGGGYTF. CDR3 nucleotides: TGTGCCACCAGCAGAAACACCGGACAGGGAGGTGGCTACACCTTC.